These 31 T cell receptor beta chains came from one sample sequenced in a study of cytomegalovirus exposure and HLA in healthy donors. TCRdb keeps only in-frame clones here, not all; method: immunoSEQ multiplex PCR. Of about 220,000 clones listed, 80% to 90% are singletons. Sequencing was done on a sample of PBMCs. All receptors derive from a woman under 30 in good health and CMV-seronegative.

CDR3 bases: TGTGCCAGCAGTTTTTCGACTAGTGGGTACAATGAGCAGTTCTTC. It encodes CASSFSTSGYNEQFF. The rearrangement uses TRBV27 and TRBJ2-1; D is possibly TRBD2 (6 bases). The CDR3 sequence is 15 residues long. With 3 bases removed from V and 4 bases from J, the gap between germline ends came to 13 bases. The germline V gene has CDR1 MNHEY and CDR2 SMNVEV (reference sequence).

The genes are TRBV1 and TRBJ2-1; the table names TRBD2, a call not compared with the DNA. TRBV1 is a pseudogene. This CDR3 has 15 residues. The CDR3 DNA follows: TGCACCAGCAGCCAAGCTACTAGCGGGAGGGCCATACAGTTCTTC. Translated: CTSSQATSGRAIQFF.

The genes are TRBV6-5 and TRBJ2-3, with D perhaps matching TRBD1 (5 bases). The CDR3 is made up of 16 amino acids. The germline V gene has CDR1 MNHEY and CDR2 SVGAGI. The V gene lost 4 bases and the J gene lost 0 bases, with 14 bases spanning the gap. This CDR3 is CASSSSQDKSTDTQYF. In nucleotides, the CDR3 is TGTGCCAGCAGTTCTTCACAGGACAAGAGCACAGATACGCAGTATTTT.

This sequence joins TRBV2 and TRBJ2-1; TRBD2 matches at 12 bases. V lost 4 bases, J lost 3 bases, and 19 bases stayed unmatched. Germline values: CDR1 SNHLY, CDR2 FYNNEI. The CDR3 spans 21 residues. DNA for the CDR3: TGTGCCAGCAGTGCTACGTCCGGACTAGCGGGAAGGGGGTTAGGCTACAATGAGCAGTTCTTC. Residues: CASSATSGLAGRGLGYNEQFF.

The CDR3 is CASRQPGVPYNEQFF. The CDR3, as DNA: TGTGCCAGCAGACAACCAGGGGTCCCTTACAATGAGCAGTTCTTC. This chain uses TRBV28 with TRBJ2-1, with a tentative D call TRBD1 (6 bases). There are 15 residues in the CDR3. Germline CDR1 MDHEN, CDR2 SYDVKM. Trimming removed 6 bases at V and 4 bases at J, with 16 bases between.

V is TRBV19 and J is TRBJ1-2; D ambiguous. Germline lookup yields CDR1 LNHDA and CDR2 SQIVND (reference sequence). The CDR3 has 15 residues. Trimming shortened V by 6 bases and J by 0 bases, and 14 bases separated the two germline ends. Here the CDR3 DNA reads TGTGCCAGTAGCTCTCTCCCAGGAACTAACTATGGCTACACCTTC. Residues: CASSSLPGTNYGYTF.

The chain uses TRBV19 and TRBJ2-6; 10 nucleotides agree with TRBD1. The CDR3 runs 20 residues. CDR1 LNHDA and CDR2 SQIVND come from the germline V gene (reference sequence). V gave up 3 bases and J gave up 0 bases; unmatched junction bases: 11. The CDR3 loop reads CASSIAPGQGRGSGANVLTF. DNA for the CDR3: TGTGCCAGTAGTATCGCCCCGGGACAGGGGCGAGGCTCTGGGGCCAACGTCCTGACTTTC. Full variable domain (remainder filled in from reference TRBV19 and TRBJ2-6): DGGITQSPKYLFRKEGQNVTLSCEQNLNHDAMYWYRQDPGQGLRLIYYSQIVNDFQKGDIAEGYSVSREKKESFPLTVTSAQKNPTAFYLCASSIAPGQGRGSGANVLTFGAGSRLTVL.

The CDR3 here is CASSLAGTGVDTQYF. CDR3 nucleotide sequence: TGTGCCAGCAGCTTAGCCGGGACAGGGGTGGATACGCAGTATTTT. This chain joins TRBV7-6 and TRBJ2-3, with 10 bases matching TRBD1. CDR1 and CDR2 from the germline V gene are SGHVS and FNYEAQ. V lost 0 bases to trimming and J lost 6 bases; unmatched junction nucleotides: 3. CDR3 length: 15 residues. Full variable domain (rest looked up from reference TRBV7-6 and TRBJ2-3): GAGVSQSPRYKVTKRGQDVALRCDPISGHVSLYWYRQALGQGPEFLTYFNYEAQQDKSGLPNDRFSAERPEGSISTLTIQRTEQRDSAMYRCASSLAGTGVDTQYFGPGTRLTVL.

This sequence joins TRBV5-1 and TRBJ2-7; a possible D gene is TRBD1 (5 bases). Per the germline V gene, CDR1 is SGHRS and CDR2 is YFSETQ. Trimming stripped 0 bases from V and 3 bases from J, with 10 bases between. The CDR3 sequence is 14 residues long. CDR3 bases: TGCGCCAGCAGCTTGGCGATAGGGGACTACGAGCAGTACTTC. Protein product: CASSLAIGDYEQYF.

The chain employs TRBV5-1 and TRBJ2-3; D gene ambiguous. Germline-derived CDR1 and CDR2 are SGHRS and YFSETQ. The V end lost 0 bases, the J end lost 4 bases, and 9 bases lay between the germline ends. The CDR3 totals 14 residues. The CDR3 is CASSLGHSADTQYF. As DNA, the CDR3 is TGCGCCAGCAGCTTGGGACATAGTGCAGATACGCAGTATTTT.

The chain combines TRBV7-2 with TRBJ2-7; 7 bases are a match to TRBD1. Germline V gives CDR1 SGHTA, CDR2 FQGNSA. This CDR3 comprises 15 residues. Trimming cost V 4 bases and J 5 bases; bases outside gene matches: 11. This chain's CDR3 is CASSSPEGGVNEQYF. CDR3 bases: TGTGCCAGCAGCTCCCCGGAAGGGGGCGTCAACGAGCAGTACTTC.

This sequence joins TRBV11-2 and TRBJ1-2; no definite D call. Trimming shortened V by 5 bases and J by 1 base, and 8 bases separated the two germline ends. Germline V gives CDR1 SGHAT, CDR2 FQNNGV. CDR3 length: 13 amino acids. The CDR3 DNA sequence: TGTGCCAGCAGCCCTAGTAGTAACTATGGCTACACCTTC. Its translation is CASSPSSNYGYTF.

The CDR3, as DNA: TGTGCCAGCTCACCACTAGCGGGAGGGGACTACGAGCAGTACTTC. This sequence encodes CASSPLAGGDYEQYF. V gene TRBV18 combines with J gene TRBJ2-7, with 11 bases matching TRBD2. V was clipped by 1 base and J by 3 bases; unmatched bases: 2. There are 15 residues in the CDR3. CDR1 KGHSH and CDR2 LQKENI come from the germline V gene.

This sequence joins TRBV27 and TRBJ2-3, with 9 bases matching TRBD1. Trimming cost V 3 bases and J 6 bases; bases outside gene matches: 4. Per the germline V gene, CDR1 is MNHEY and CDR2 is SMNVEV (reference sequence). The CDR3 contains 14 residues. CDR3 coding DNA: TGTGCCAGCAGTTTGGACAGGGGACGGGATACGCAGTATTTT. As protein: CASSLDRGRDTQYF.

The chain links TRBV28 to TRBJ1-4; no definite D call. From germline, CDR1 is MDHEN and CDR2 SYDVKM. The CDR3 has 12 residues. V lost 3 bases to trimming and J lost 7 bases, with 6 bases between them. CDR3 sequence: CASSFVLEKLFF. In DNA, the CDR3 is TGTGCCAGCAGTTTCGTCCTTGAAAAACTGTTTTTT.

V and J are TRBV19 and TRBJ2-3; weak D call: TRBD1 (5 bases). V was cut by 10 bases and J by 2 bases, with 16 bases left in between. From germline, CDR1 is LNHDA and CDR2 SQIVND (reference sequence). The CDR3 contains 14 residues. This chain's CDR3 is CATKTTVTTDTQYF. Written as DNA, the CDR3 is TGTGCCACCAAAACGACAGTGACCACAGATACGCAGTATTTT. Filled out from reference TRBV19 and TRBJ2-3, the complete variable domain reads DGGITQSPKYLFRKEGQNVTLSCEQNLNHDAMYWYRQDPGQGLRLIYYSQIVNDFQKGDIAEGYSVSREKKESFPLTVTSAQKNPTAFYLCATKTTVTTDTQYFGPGTRLTVL.

This rearrangement joins TRBV28 to TRBJ2-2; D ambiguous. Trimming took 2 bases from V and 6 from J, leaving 10 bases between them. CDR1 is MDHEN and CDR2 is SYDVKM in the germline V gene. CDR3 size: 14 residues. The CDR3 DNA reads TGTGCCAGCAGTTTAATGAGCGCCTCCGGGGAGCTGTTTTTT. Its protein product is CASSLMSASGELFF.

V usage is TRBV5-4 and J usage is TRBJ2-7, with a tentative D call TRBD1 (5 bases). The CDR3 has 15 residues. The germline V gene has CDR1 SGHNT and CDR2 YYREEE (reference sequence). V shed 0 bases and J shed 0 bases, with 10 bases lying between them. CDR3 region: CASSLVQGTSYEQYF. As DNA, the CDR3 is TGTGCCAGCAGCTTGGTGCAGGGAACCTCCTACGAGCAGTACTTC.

The chain has TRBV28 and TRBJ1-5, with a tentative D call TRBD1 (5 bases). Trimming took off 5 bases at V and 0 bases at J, with 8 bases between the two ends. The CDR3 extends over 14 amino acids. CDR1 and CDR2 (germline): MDHEN, SYDVKM. CDR3 nucleotides: TGTGCCAGCAGTGACGGACATAGCAATCAGCCCCAGCATTTT. This sequence encodes CASSDGHSNQPQHF.

This clone has more than one count but fewer than ten. The chain joins TRBV28 to TRBJ1-1, with 7 bases identical to TRBD1. Germline V gives CDR1 MDHEN, CDR2 SYDVKM. V lost 10 bases, J lost 4 bases, and 6 bases stayed unmatched. The CDR3 length is 12 residues. The CDR3 region is CATMGQITEAFF. In nucleotides, the CDR3 is TGTGCCACCATGGGACAGATCACTGAAGCTTTCTTT.

The CDR3: CASSWWGDQETQYF. In DNA form, the CDR3 reads TGTGCCAGCAGCTGGTGGGGGGACCAAGAGACCCAGTACTTC. This sequence joins TRBV7-2 and TRBJ2-5; D is perhaps TRBD2 (6 bases). The V end was cut by 4 bases, the J end by 0 bases, with 9 bases between. Germline V CDR1 and CDR2: SGHTA, FQGNSA. The CDR3 runs 14 residues.

The chain joins TRBV10-3 to TRBJ1-2; the D gene is possibly TRBD1 (5 bases). The V gene lost 4 bases and the J gene lost 0 bases, with 27 bases spanning the gap. The CDR3 spans 20 residues. Germline values: CDR1 ENHRY, CDR2 SYGVKD. Written as DNA, the CDR3 is TGTGCCATCAGTGGGGTGCGGGACGGAAAAACAGGCGAGACTAACTATGGCTACACCTTC. It specifies CAISGVRDGKTGETNYGYTF.

As to this clone: The identical CDR3 is also encoded by other nucleotide sequences in the sample. J is TRBJ2-7 and V is TRBV20-1; 7 bases are a match to TRBD1. The V gene's germline CDR1 is DFQATT and CDR2 SNEGSKA (reference sequence). Trimming cost V 6 bases and J 3 bases; bases outside gene matches: 2. The CDR3 has 11 amino acids. In DNA, the CDR3 is TGCAGTGCCAGGGACAGCTACGAGCAGTACTTC. The encoded protein is CSARDSYEQYF.

The chain uses TRBV28 and TRBJ1-5, with D maybe TRBD1 (5 bases). The germline CDR1 and CDR2 sequences are MDHEN and SYDVKM. The V gene lost 6 bases and the J gene lost 3 bases, with 18 bases spanning the gap. The CDR3 length is 16 residues. The CDR3 bases are TGTGCCAGCAGGCTTTTTAGGGGCAGGATCAATCAGCCCCAGCATTTT. Its translation is CASRLFRGRINQPQHF. The variable domain in full, completed from reference TRBV28 and TRBJ1-5, reads DVKVTQSSRYLVKRTGEKVFLECVQDMDHENMFWYRQDPGLGLRLIYFSYDVKMKEKGDIPEGYSVSREKKERFSLILESASTNQTSMYLCASRLFRGRINQPQHFGDGTRLSIL.

The V gene is TRBV6-1, the J gene TRBJ2-1; TRBD2 is a possible D gene (6 bases). The CDR3 runs to 15 residues. The V end lost 4 bases, the J end lost 8 bases, and 18 bases lay between the germline ends. CDR1 MNHNS and CDR2 SASEGT come from the germline V gene. CDR3 DNA: TGTGCCAGCAGTGGGATCGGGGGATTAGGGGATGAGCAGTTCTTC. Protein: CASSGIGGLGDEQFF.

This sequence joins TRBV18 and TRBJ1-5, with a tentative D call TRBD1 (5 bases). The V end lost 3 bases, the J end lost 6 bases, and 9 bases lay between the germline ends. CDR1 and CDR2 (germline): KGHSH, LQKENI. CDR3 length equals 13 residues. The CDR3 here is CASSPGGTQPQHF. The CDR3 coding sequence is TGTGCCAGCTCACCGGGAGGGACTCAGCCCCAGCATTTT.

The V call is TRBV5-6, the J call TRBJ1-2; possibly TRBD1 for D (5 bases). Looked up from germline, CDR1 is SGHDT and CDR2 is YYEEEE. This CDR3 has 15 amino acids. Trimming shortened V by 3 bases and J by 3 bases, and 15 bases separated the two germline ends. Written as DNA, the CDR3 is TGTGCCAGCAGCTCCAGGGTCGGTTTAGACTATGGCTACACCTTC. This sequence encodes CASSSRVGLDYGYTF.

The chain links TRBV7-9 to TRBJ2-3, with 7 bases lining up with TRBD1. Germline V gene lookup returns CDR1 SEHNR and CDR2 FQNEAQ (reference sequence). J gave up 4 bases and V 7 bases, and 14 bases lay outside the gene matches. This CDR3 has 16 amino acids. For the CDR3, the DNA is TGTGCCAGCAACGGGGCAGGGGGACGCAGCGCAGATACGCAGTATTTT. Its translation is CASNGAGGRSADTQYF.

J is TRBJ2-5 and V is TRBV15; D call uncertain. CDR3 length: 13 amino acids. CDR1 is LNHNV, CDR2 YYDKDF, per germline (reference sequence). V lost 6 bases and J lost 2, with 10 bases in between. CDR3: CATRMPVQETQYF. The CDR3, as DNA: TGTGCCACCAGGATGCCAGTACAAGAGACCCAGTACTTC.

V and J are TRBV25-1 and TRBJ2-7; 9 bases align to TRBD2. Per the germline V gene, CDR1 is MGHDK and CDR2 is SYGVNS. This CDR3 spans 15 amino acids. The ends lost 4 bases at V and 5 bases at J; junction bases unmatched: 9. CDR3 in amino acids: CASSGGLADSNEQYF. DNA of the CDR3: TGTGCCAGCAGTGGGGGACTAGCCGATTCGAACGAGCAGTACTTC.

The chain couples TRBV6-5 to TRBJ2-1, with a tentative D call TRBD1 (5 bases). Germline lookup yields CDR1 MNHEY and CDR2 SVGAGI. Trimming removed 6 bases from V and 2 bases from J, with 8 bases in between. The length of the CDR3 is 13 residues. This chain's CDR3 is CASSPGTYNEQFF. The DNA for the CDR3 is TGTGCCAGCAGCCCAGGGACCTACAATGAGCAGTTCTTC.